The sample holds one count of the clone carrying this T cell receptor (beta chain). This entry comes from a study of blood T cell repertoires in COVID-19. Profiled with immunoSEQ multiplex PCR; TCRdb holds only in-frame clones, not every one. The sample lists roughly 250,000 clones; around 80% were seen once. Sequenced: peripheral blood. The source of this sequence is a woman between 40 and 55 years old with active or convalescent COVID-19.

As DNA, the CDR3 is TGTGCCAGCAGACTCCAGGGGAATAATGAAAAACTGTTTTTT. It is translated as CASRLQGNNEKLFF. The chain carries TRBV6-6 and TRBJ1-4; tentatively, D is TRBD1 (6 bases). CDR3 length: 14 residues. Germline CDR1 reads MNHNY; CDR2 reads SVGAGI (reference sequence). Trimming removed 6 bases from V and 4 bases from J, with 12 bases in between.